This entry is about one T cell receptor beta chain. V was cut by 4 bases and J by 4 bases, with 17 bases left in between. The CDR3 is 15 amino acids. Germline V CDR1 and CDR2: SGHDT, YYEEEE. This sample is part of a study of shared clonotypes between healthy human individuals. TCRdb keeps only in-frame clones here, not all; method: immunoSEQ multiplex PCR. This table holds some 1 million clones, around 74% found once. This chain links TRBV5-6 with TRBJ1-2; possible D gene TRBD1, 6 bases. This TCR came from a man aged 18 to 30 in good health. Sequencing used memory CD4+ T cells sorted from blood. This sample's subset: CD45RA-negative fraction. CDR3 sequence: CASSPVGGGSYGYTF. The CDR3 DNA sequence: TGTGCCAGCAGCCCTGTCGGCGGGGGCTCCTATGGCTACACCTTC.